Given below is one TCR beta chain in context. Its antigen is still unknown. Profiled with immunoSEQ multiplex PCR; TCRdb holds only in-frame clones, not every one. Of approximately 1,500,000 clones in the sample, 98% are singletons; the top ten hold roughly 0.45%. The sample is drawn from a study of shared clonotypes between healthy human individuals. Overall study results and limits: Investigators expected sequencing depth to affect clonotype sharing among donors. Generation probabilities were higher for clonotypes shared across all four sorted-subset donors than for unshared ones. At large depth, rarefaction still showed sorted-subset sequencing to be incomplete. Naive subsets tended to show greater estimated richness than memory subsets.

The specimen was naive CD4+ T cells sorted from blood. Described subset: CD45RA+ positively selected. The sequence derives from a young man in good health.

The CDR3 reads CASRAGTVFYEQYF. The CDR3 bases are TGTGCCAGCAGGGCCGGGACGGTATTCTACGAGCAGTACTTC. The chain couples TRBV28 to TRBJ2-7; D tentatively reads TRBD1 or TRBD2 (5 bases each). This CDR3 has 14 residues. Deletions cut 6 bases from V and 3 bases from J, with 15 bases between. Germline V gene data show CDR1 as MDHEN and CDR2 as SYDVKM.